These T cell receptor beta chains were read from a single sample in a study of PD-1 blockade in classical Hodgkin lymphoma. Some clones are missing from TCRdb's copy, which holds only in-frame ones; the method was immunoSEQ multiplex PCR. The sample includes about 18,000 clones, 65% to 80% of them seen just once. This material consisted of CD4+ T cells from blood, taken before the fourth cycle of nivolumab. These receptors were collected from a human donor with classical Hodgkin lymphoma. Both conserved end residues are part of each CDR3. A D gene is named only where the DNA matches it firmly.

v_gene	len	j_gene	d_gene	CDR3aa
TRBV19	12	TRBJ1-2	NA	CASSISRYGYTF
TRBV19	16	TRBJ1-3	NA	CASSTVGTSSGNTIYF
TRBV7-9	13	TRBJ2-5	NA	CASSPVSGETQYF
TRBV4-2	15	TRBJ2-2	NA	CASSQVEAFPGELFF
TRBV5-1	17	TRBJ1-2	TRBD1	CASSLPSTGGASYGYTF
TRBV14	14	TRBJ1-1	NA	CASSQVQGSVRAFF
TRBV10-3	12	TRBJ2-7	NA	CASGNTAYEQYF
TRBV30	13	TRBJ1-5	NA	CAWSMGINQPQHF
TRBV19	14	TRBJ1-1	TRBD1	CASSPRDRAGEAFF
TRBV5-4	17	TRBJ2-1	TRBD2	CASSLVRTSGSIDEQFF
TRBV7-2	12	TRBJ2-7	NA	CASSLEAGEQYF
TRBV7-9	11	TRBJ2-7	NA	CASSHRSEQYF
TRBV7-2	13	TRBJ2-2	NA	CASSLIASGELFF
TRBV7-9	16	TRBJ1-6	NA	CASSLGAGTGISPLHF
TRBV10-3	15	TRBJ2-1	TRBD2	CASKEAGALRGEQFF
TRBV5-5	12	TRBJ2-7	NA	CASSFLGYEQYF
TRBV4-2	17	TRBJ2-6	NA	CASSQNQRYSGANVLTF
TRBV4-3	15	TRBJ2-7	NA	CASSQVPRSSYEQYF
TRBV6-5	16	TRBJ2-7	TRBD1	CASSYGQGDRVYEQYF
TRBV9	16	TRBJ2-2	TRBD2	CASSVELAVATGELFF
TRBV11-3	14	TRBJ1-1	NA	CASTLRGLNTEAFF
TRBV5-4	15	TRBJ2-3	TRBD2	CASSLGSGTTDTQYF
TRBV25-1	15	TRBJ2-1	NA	CASSGGSFTYNEQFF
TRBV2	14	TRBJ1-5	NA	CASSEEKGSQPQHF
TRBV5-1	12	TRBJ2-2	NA	CASSLLAGELFF
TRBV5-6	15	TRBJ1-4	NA	CASSPPGSQNEKLFF
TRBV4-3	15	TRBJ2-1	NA	CASSHDWSSYNEQFF
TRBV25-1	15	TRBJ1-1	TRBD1	CASRAGTGGVTEAFF
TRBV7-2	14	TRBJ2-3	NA	CASSLAFFSDTQYF
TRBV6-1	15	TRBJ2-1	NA	CATCFGTGACNEQFF
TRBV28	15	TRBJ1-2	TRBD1	CASRPTGGPFYGYTF
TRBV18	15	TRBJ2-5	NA	CASSPLSRSSETQYF
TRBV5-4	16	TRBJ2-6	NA	CASSLGPTPGANVLTF
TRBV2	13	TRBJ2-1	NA	CASSGTPYNEQFF
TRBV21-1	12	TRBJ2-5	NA	CANSKPPGTQYF
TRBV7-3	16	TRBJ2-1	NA	CASSPSSGTPYNEQFF
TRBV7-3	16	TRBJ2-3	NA	CASSLGAGGSTDTQYF
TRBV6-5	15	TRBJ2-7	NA	CASSFGRRGSYEQYF
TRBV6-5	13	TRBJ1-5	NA	CASSFGGNQPQHF
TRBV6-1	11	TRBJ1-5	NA	CASSSFQPQHF
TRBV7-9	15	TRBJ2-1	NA	CASSLASGAYNEQFF
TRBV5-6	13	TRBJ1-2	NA	CASSLGGIDGYTF
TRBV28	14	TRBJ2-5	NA	CASSLWGAGETQYF
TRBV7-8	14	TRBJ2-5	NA	CASSQGTYQETQYF
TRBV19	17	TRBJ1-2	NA	CASSTRTGPQRDYGYTF
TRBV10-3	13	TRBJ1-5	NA	CAITPTAGQPQHF
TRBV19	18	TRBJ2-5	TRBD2	CASRSTSGRAWGQETQYF
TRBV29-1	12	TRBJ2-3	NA	CSVRASTDTQYF
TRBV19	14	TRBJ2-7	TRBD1	CASSIGTGSDEQYF
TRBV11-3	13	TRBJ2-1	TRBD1	CASSRGQYNEQFF
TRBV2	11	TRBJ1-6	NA	CASSSNSPLHF
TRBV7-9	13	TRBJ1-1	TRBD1	CASTRTGALEAFF
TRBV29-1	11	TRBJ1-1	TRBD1	CSVERTGRAFF
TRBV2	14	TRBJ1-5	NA	CASSGTGRNQPQHF
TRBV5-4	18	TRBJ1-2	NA	CASSLGGGSEVSIYGYTF
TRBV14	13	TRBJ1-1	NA	CASSQSRNTEAFF
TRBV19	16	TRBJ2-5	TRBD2	CASSSGLADTQETQYF
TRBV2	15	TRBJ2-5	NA	CASSVGGGLQETQYF